This entry lists 9 T cell receptor beta chains sequenced from one sample in a study of blood T cells in healthy people across ages. The authors ran a second PCR of roughly 6 to 11 cycles using a sample-barcoded 5' primer and a J-beta primer mix. TCRdb reprocessed the 5' RACE reads via MiXCR and lists one record per CDR3 protein. Of around 1,100,000 distinct CDR3 sequences listed, more than 30% are singletons. The sample taken for sequencing was blood. These receptors were taken from a man younger than 35 in good health.

On this clonotype: Since a much larger clone is just one base distant, this may be a read error. The CDR3 is CASSERAGGQETQYF. In DNA form, the CDR3 reads TGTGCCAGCAGTGAACGAGCGGGGGGGCAAGAGACCCAGTACTTC. The chain links TRBV2 to TRBJ2-5; 10 positions match TRBD2. Per the germline V gene, CDR1 is SNHLY and CDR2 is FYNNEI. The trim removed 2 bases at V and 2 bases at J, leaving 2 bases unmatched. This CDR3 spans 15 amino acids.

CDR3 in DNA: TGCAGTGCTAGAGACGGACACCTGACTAATGAAAAACTGTTTTTT. Translation gives CSARDGHLTNEKLFF. The gene calls are TRBV20-1 and TRBJ1-4; tentative D call: TRBD1 (5 bases). This CDR3 comprises 15 residues. V was pared by 0 bases and J by 2 bases, with 10 bases between. Germline V gene sequence: CDR1 DFQATT, CDR2 SNEGSKA (reference sequence).

Comments on this clonotype: This sequence may be a read error, since a much larger clone differs from it by one base. This rearrangement joins TRBV7-2 to TRBJ2-3, with 13 bases matching TRBD2. The CDR3 has 18 amino acids. Germline V gene sequence: CDR1 SGHTA, CDR2 FQGNSA. CDR3 in amino acids: CASSLAATSGGASDTRYF. DNA for the CDR3: TGTGCCAGCAGCTTAGCAGCCACTAGCGGGGGGGCGTCAGATACGCGGTATTTT.

The chain links TRBV5-1 to TRBJ1-4; D is unclear. Trimming removed 4 bases at V and 0 bases at J, with 13 bases between. Germline V lookup: CDR1 SGHRS, CDR2 YFSETQ. CDR3 length: 16 amino acids. The chain's CDR3 is CASSPIPAATNEKLFF. The CDR3 DNA sequence: TGCGCCAGCAGCCCCATTCCGGCAGCAACTAATGAAAAACTGTTTTTT.

The J gene is TRBJ1-2, the V gene TRBV20-1, with TRBD1 as a possible D gene (6 bases). CDR3 size: 14 residues. With 0 bases removed from V and 2 bases from J, the gap between germline ends came to 10 bases. The V gene's germline CDR1 is DFQATT and CDR2 SNEGSKA (reference sequence). In nucleotides, the CDR3 is TGCAGTGCTAGAGACCTGGACAGAAACTATGGCTACACCTTC. This translates into CSARDLDRNYGYTF.

This clonotype was recorded a few times. V is TRBV3-1 and J is TRBJ2-7, with D hard to call. Looked up from germline, CDR1 is LGHDT and CDR2 is YNNKEL (reference sequence). There are 17 residues in the CDR3. Trimming removed 4 bases from V and 1 base from J, with 20 bases in between. In DNA, the CDR3 is TGTGCCAGCAGCCCTCCCGTGTGGTCTCCGGGTTCCTACGAGCAGTACTTC. The encoded protein is CASSPPVWSPGSYEQYF.

This rearrangement joins TRBV3-1 to TRBJ1-4; 11 nucleotides match TRBD1. This CDR3 is built from 16 residues. Germline CDR1 reads LGHDT; CDR2 reads YNNKEL (reference sequence). J was trimmed by 5 bases and V by 1 base; bases with no gene match: 3. CDR3 DNA sequence: TGTGCCAGCAGCCAAGGGGACAGGGGGGCCAATGAAAAACTGTTTTTT. It translates to CASSQGDRGANEKLFF.

This clonotype was counted only a few times. The V gene is TRBV5-1, the J gene TRBJ1-2, with TRBD1 identical over 8 bases. This CDR3 is built from 14 residues. V lost 4 bases, J lost 2 bases, and 4 bases stayed unmatched. Germline V lookup: CDR1 SGHRS, CDR2 YFSETQ. Here the CDR3 reads CASSEDRANYGYTF. CDR3 DNA sequence: TGCGCCAGCAGCGAGGACAGGGCGAACTATGGCTACACCTTC.

CDR3 DNA sequence: TGTGCCATCAGTGACCGGGACAATGAGCAGTACTTC. Its protein product is CAISDRDNEQYF. V usage is TRBV10-3 and J usage is TRBJ2-1, with D perhaps TRBD1 (6 bases). The J call may be mistaken, given a closer DNA end match to TRBJ2-7. The germline CDR1 and CDR2 sequences are ENHRY and SYGVKD. This CDR3 comprises 12 residues.